This T cell receptor (beta chain) was recovered during a study of OX40 agonist ivuxolimab in advanced cancers. For the study at large: Patients received ivuxolimab, an agonistic anti-OX40 (CD134) antibody. The study, taken as a whole, reports: Expanded clones belonging to CD8+ T cells outnumbered, on average, those of CD4+.

On this clone: Antigen: not known.

Only in-frame clones appear in the TCRdb table, and some are missing; sequencing was by immunoSEQ multiplex PCR. The sample carries around 40,000 clones, around 88% recorded once. Germline V lookup: CDR1 LNHDA, CDR2 SQIVND (reference sequence). Trimming removed 6 bases from V and 0 bases from J, with 20 bases in between. The CDR3 spans 17 residues. Sequenced material: CD4+ or CD8+ T cells sorted from blood, taken in a trial of the OX40 agonist ivuxolimab. The V call is TRBV19, the J call TRBJ1-2; D is perhaps TRBD1 (5 bases). The source is an adult with an advanced solid tumor such as melanoma, head and neck, liver or kidney cancer. In DNA, the CDR3 is TGTGCCAGTAGGCCAAGAGGGGCCTTGTTAGCTAACTATGGCTACACCTTC. The encoded protein is CASRPRGALLANYGYTF.